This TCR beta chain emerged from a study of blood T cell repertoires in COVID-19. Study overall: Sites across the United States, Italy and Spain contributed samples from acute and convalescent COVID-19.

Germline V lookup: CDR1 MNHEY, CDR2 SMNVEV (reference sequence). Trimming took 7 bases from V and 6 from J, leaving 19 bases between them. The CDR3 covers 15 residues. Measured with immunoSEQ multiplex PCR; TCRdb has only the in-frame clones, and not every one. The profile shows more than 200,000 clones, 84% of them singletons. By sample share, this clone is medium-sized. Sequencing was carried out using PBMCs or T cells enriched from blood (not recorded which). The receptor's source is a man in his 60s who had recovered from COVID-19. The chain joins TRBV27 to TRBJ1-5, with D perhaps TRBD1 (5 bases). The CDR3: CASTMGREGRQPQHF. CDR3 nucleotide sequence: TGTGCCAGCACCATGGGTCGGGAGGGACGTCAGCCCCAGCATTTT.